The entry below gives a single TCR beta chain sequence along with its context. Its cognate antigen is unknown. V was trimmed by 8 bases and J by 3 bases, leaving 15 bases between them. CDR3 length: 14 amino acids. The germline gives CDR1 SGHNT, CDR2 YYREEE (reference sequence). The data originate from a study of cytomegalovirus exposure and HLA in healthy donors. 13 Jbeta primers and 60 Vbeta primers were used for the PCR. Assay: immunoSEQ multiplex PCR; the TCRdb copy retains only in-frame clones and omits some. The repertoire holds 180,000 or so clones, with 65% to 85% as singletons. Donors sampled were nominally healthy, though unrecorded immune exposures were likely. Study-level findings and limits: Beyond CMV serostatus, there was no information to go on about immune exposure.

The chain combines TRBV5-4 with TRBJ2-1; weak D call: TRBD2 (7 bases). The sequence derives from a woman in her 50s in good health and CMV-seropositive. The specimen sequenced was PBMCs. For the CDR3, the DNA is TGTGCCAGTGGGGGGCGGGAGAACTACAATGAGCAGTTCTTC. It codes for CASGGRENYNEQFF. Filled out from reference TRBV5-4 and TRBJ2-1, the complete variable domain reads ETGVTQSPTHLIKTRGQQVTLRCSSQSGHNTVSWYQQALGQGPQFIFQYYREEENGRGNFPPRFSGLQFPNYSSELNVNALELDDSALYLCASGGRENYNEQFFGPGTRLTVL.